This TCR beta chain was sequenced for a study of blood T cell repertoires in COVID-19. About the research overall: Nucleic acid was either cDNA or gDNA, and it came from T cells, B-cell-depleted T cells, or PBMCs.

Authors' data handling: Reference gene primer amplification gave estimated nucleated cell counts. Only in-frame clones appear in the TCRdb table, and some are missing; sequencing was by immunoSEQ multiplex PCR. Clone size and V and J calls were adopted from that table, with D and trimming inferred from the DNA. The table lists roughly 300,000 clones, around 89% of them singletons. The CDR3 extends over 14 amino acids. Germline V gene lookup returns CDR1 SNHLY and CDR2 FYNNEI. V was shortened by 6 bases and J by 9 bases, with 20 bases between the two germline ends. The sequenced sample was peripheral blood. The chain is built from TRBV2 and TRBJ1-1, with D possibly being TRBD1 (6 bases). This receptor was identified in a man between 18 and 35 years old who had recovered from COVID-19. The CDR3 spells CASRTDRSSMQAFF. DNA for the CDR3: TGTGCCAGCAGGACCGACAGGTCGAGTATGCAAGCTTTCTTT. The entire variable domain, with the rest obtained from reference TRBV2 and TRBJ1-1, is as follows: EPEVTQTPSHQVTQMGQEVILRCVPISNHLYFYWYRQILGQKVEFLVSFYNNEISEKSEIFDDQFSVERPDGSNFTLKIRSTKLEDSAMYFCASRTDRSSMQAFFGQGTRLTVV.